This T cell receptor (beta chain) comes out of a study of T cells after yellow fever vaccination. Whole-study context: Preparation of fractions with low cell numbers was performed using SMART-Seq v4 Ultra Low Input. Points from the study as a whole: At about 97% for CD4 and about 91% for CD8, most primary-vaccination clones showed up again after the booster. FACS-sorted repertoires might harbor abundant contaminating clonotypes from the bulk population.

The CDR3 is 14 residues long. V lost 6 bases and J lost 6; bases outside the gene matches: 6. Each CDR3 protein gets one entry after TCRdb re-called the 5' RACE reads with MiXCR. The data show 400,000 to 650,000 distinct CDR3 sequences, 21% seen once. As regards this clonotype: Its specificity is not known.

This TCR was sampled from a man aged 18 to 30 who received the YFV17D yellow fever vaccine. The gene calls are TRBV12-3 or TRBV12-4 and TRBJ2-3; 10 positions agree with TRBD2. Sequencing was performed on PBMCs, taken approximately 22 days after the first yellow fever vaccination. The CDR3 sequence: CASRRLAGRDTQYF. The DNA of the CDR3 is TGTGCCAGCAGACGACTAGCGGGCAGGGATACGCAGTATTTT.